These T cell receptor beta chains were read from a single sample in a study of shared clonotypes between healthy human individuals. Data came from immunoSEQ multiplex PCR; TCRdb stores just in-frame clones and leaves some out. Of approximately 620,000 clones listed, 97% are singletons. Sequenced input: naive CD4+ T cells sorted from blood. These receptors were obtained from a woman aged 30 to 39 in good health. The CDR3 runs from the conserved cysteine through the conserved F or W. D genes are given only for firm matches. Size is stated for part of the rows, as once, few or many counts, or as a class when the clone is expanded.

-	TRBV2	TRBJ1-1	-	CASSEKGTEAFF	TGTGCCAGCAGTGAAAAGGGGACTGAAGCTTTCTTT
once	TRBV18	TRBJ1-4	-	CASSLVPDEKLFF	TGTGCCAGCTCCCTGGTTCCGGATGAAAAACTGTTTTTT
-	TRBV5-5	TRBJ2-7	-	CASSLVGHSYEQYF	TGTGCCAGCAGCTTGGTGGGACACTCCTACGAGCAGTACTTC
-	TRBV5-1	TRBJ2-7	-	CASSLALDPYEQYF	TGCGCCAGCAGCTTGGCCCTAGATCCCTACGAGCAGTACTTC
once	TRBV12-5	TRBJ1-2	-	CASGLVRGEGYYGYTF	TGTGCTAGTGGTTTGGTACGTGGAGAGGGTTACTATGGCTACACCTTC
few	TRBV27	TRBJ1-2	-	CASSKTGSWYGYTF	TGTGCCAGCAGTAAGACAGGCTCTTGGTATGGCTACACCTTC
-	TRBV19	TRBJ2-7	TRBD1	CASSPLQGTYEQYF	TGTGCCAGTAGTCCACTACAGGGGACCTACGAGCAGTACTTC
-	TRBV10-3	TRBJ2-7	TRBD2	CAISEGTSGTYEQYF	TGTGCCATCAGTGAGGGGACTAGCGGGACCTACGAGCAGTACTTC
-	TRBV5-1	TRBJ2-7	TRBD2	CASSFTGTSGSSYEQYF	TGCGCCAGCAGCTTTACCGGGACTAGCGGGAGTTCCTACGAGCAGTACTTC
-	TRBV28	TRBJ2-1	TRBD2	CASDHASGSYNEQFF	TGTGCCAGCGACCACGCTAGCGGAAGCTACAATGAGCAGTTCTTC